The 4 T cell receptor beta chains below all came from one sample that was sequenced in a study of T cells in Graves' hyperthyroidism and ophthalmopathy. What was amplified from RNA transcripts were TCR beta CDR3 regions. RT-PCR in the first round (using the HTBI primer set) targeted the TCR CDR3. TCRdb reprocessed the multiplex PCR reads via MiXCR and lists one record per CDR3 protein. The sample yields about 640,000 distinct CDR3 sequences, 20% to 25% seen once. Sequenced sample: blood. The receptors were gathered from a man younger than 45 with Graves' ophthalmopathy.

This clonotype was counted many times. The J gene is TRBJ2-7, the V gene TRBV11-2, with 14 bases that match TRBD2. The V gene's germline CDR1 is SGHAT and CDR2 FQNNGV. Unmatched junction bases numbered 12, after V lost 0 bases and J lost 5 bases. This CDR3 region has 19 residues. The CDR3 region has the DNA TGTGCCAGCAGCTTAGAGGGACTAGCGGGAGTGATCTCCGTCCACGAGCAGTACTTC. This translates into CASSLEGLAGVISVHEQYF.

V gene TRBV12-3 or TRBV12-4 combines with J gene TRBJ2-1; 7 bases agree with TRBD2. CDR3 length: 13 amino acids. Trimming took 3 bases from V and 9 from J; bases not matched to a gene: 5. The CDR3 here is CASSLLAGGEQFF. The CDR3 DNA reads TGTGCCAGCAGTTTGTTAGCGGGCGGTGAGCAGTTCTTC.

This clonotype has just a few counts. The chain has TRBV20-1 and TRBJ2-5; 7 bases map to TRBD2. The CDR3 runs 16 residues. CDR1 and CDR2 (germline): DFQATT, SNEGSKA (reference sequence). The J segment lost 7 bases and the V segment lost 4 bases, leaving 18 bases of the junction unmatched. The CDR3 here is CSAKAAGAALLGTQYF. CDR3 in DNA: TGCAGTGCTAAAGCGGCGGGAGCGGCCTTGTTGGGGACCCAGTACTTC.

This sequence joins TRBV4-1 and TRBJ2-2; D perhaps matches TRBD2 (5 bases). The germline V gene encodes CDR1 MGHRA and CDR2 YSYEKL. The V end was cut by 4 bases, the J end by 5 bases, with 17 bases between. CDR3 length: 16 residues. The CDR3 DNA is TGCGCCAGCAGCCCGAGGGCCGGAGAGGTTACCGGGGAGCTGTTTTTT. Amino acids: CASSPRAGEVTGELFF.